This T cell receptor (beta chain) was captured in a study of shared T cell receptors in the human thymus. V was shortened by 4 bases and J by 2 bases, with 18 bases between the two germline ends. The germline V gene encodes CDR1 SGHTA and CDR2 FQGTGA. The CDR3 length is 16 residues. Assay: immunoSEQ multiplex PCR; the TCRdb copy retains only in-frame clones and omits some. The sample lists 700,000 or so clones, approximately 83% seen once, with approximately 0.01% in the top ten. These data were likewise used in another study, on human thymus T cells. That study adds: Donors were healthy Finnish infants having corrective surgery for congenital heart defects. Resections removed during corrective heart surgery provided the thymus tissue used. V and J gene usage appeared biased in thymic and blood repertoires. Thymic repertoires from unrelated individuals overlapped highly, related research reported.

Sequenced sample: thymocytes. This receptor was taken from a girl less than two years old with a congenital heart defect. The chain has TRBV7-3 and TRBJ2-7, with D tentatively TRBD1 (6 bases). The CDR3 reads CASSSDGQGSTYEQYF. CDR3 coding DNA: TGTGCCAGCAGCTCTGACGGGCAGGGGTCTACCTACGAGCAGTACTTC.